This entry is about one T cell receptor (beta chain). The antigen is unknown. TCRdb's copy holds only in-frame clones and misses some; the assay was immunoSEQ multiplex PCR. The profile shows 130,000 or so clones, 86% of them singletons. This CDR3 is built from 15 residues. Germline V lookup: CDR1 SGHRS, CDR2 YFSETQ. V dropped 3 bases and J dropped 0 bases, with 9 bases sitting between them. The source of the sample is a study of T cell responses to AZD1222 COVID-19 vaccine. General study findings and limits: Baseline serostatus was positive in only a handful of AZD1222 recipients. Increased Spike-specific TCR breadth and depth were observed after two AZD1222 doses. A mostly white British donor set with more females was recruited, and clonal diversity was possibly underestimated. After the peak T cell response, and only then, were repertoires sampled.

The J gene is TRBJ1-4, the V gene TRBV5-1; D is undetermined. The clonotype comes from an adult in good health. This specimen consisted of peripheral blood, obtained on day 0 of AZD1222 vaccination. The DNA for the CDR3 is TGCGCCAGCAGCTCCCAAGTTGCAACTAATGAAAAACTGTTTTTT. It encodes CASSSQVATNEKLFF.